This TCR beta chain was identified in a study of beta chain features in type 1 diabetes. TCRB transcripts that were expressed got sequenced, as all of the isolated RNA had been reverse transcribed. Deep immunoSEQ sequencing covered naive, central memory and regulatory T cell samples. The protocol was immunoSEQ multiplex PCR, while the TCRdb copy is restricted to in-frame clones and leaves out a portion. The sample yields 600,000 to 700,000 clones, over 10% seen once. The study's findings and limits: Researchers caution that PCR might favor shorter templates, equally among patients and controls. Shorter TCRB CDR3s, moderately but significantly so, marked every one of the four CD4+ subsets in Type 1 diabetes patients. Patients showed naive, central memory and Treg TCRB repertoires that appeared more similar than those of healthy donors.

The CDR3 is 11 residues long. Germline-derived CDR1 and CDR2 are MNHNS and SASEGT. The J segment lost 3 bases and the V segment lost 11 bases, leaving 2 bases of the junction unmatched. This clone was seen a few times. Antigen: not known. The sequenced sample was naive CD4+ T cells from blood. The chain couples TRBV6-1 to TRBJ2-5; 8 nucleotides align to TRBD2. The clonotype comes from a man younger than 35 with type 1 diabetes. CDR3 loop: CAGSGEETQYF. In nucleotides, the CDR3 is TGTGCCGGTAGCGGGGAAGAGACCCAGTACTTC.